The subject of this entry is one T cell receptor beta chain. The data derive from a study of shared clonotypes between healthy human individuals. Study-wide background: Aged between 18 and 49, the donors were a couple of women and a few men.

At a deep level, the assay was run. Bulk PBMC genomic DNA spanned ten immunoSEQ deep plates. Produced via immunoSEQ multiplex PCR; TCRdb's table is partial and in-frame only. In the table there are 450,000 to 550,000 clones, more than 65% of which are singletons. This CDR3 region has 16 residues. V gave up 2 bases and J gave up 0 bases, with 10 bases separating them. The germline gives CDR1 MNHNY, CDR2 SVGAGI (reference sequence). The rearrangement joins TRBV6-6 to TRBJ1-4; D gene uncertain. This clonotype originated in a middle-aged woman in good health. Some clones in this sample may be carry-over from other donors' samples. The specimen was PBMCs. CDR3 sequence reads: CASSYGPIATNEKLFF. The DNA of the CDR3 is TGTGCCAGCAGTTACGGGCCGATAGCAACTAATGAAAAACTGTTTTTT.